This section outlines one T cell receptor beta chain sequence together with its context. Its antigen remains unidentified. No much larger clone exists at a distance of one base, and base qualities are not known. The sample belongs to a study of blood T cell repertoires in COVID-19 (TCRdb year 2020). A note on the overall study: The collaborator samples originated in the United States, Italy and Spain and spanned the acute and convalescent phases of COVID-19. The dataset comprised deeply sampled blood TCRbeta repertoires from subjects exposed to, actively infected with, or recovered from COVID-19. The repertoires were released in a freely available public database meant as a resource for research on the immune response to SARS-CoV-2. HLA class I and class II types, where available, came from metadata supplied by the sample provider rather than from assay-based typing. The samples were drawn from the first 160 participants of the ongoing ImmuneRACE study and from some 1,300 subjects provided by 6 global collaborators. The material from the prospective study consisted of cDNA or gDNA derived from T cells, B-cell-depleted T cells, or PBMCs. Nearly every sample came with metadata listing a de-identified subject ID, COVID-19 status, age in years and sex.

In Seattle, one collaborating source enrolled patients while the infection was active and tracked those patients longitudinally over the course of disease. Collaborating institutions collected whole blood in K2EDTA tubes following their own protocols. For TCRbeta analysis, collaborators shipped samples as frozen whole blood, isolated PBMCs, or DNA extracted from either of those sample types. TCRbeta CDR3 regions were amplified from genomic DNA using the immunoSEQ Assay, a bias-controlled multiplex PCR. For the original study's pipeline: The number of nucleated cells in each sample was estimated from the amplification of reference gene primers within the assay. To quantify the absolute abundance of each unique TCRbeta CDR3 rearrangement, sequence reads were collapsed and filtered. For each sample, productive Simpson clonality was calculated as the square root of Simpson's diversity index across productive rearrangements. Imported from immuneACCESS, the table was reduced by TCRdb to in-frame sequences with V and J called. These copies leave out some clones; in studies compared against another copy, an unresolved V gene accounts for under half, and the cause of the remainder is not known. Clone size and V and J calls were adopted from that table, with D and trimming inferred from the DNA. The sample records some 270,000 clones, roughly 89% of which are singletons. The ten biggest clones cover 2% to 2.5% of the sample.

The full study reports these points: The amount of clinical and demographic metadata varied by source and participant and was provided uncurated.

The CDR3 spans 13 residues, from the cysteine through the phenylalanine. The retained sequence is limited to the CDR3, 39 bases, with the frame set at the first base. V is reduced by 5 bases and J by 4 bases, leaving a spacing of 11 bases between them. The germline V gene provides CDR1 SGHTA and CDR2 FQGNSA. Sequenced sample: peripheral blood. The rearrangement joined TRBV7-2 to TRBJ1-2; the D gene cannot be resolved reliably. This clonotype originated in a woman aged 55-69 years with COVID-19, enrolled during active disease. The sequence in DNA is TGTGCCAGCAGCCGAGGTATGGGCTATGGCTACACCTTC. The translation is CASSRGMGYGYTF.